This T cell receptor (beta chain) was sequenced during a study of early T cells in non-severe SARS-CoV-2 infection. Study-level points and caveats: Sequences matched to VDJdb favored anti-spike CD8 responses, while private and CD4 specificities were missed.

TCRdb re-analysed the 5' RACE reads in MiXCR, keeping a single row per CDR3 protein. The sample has tens of thousands of distinct CDR3 sequences, roughly a sixth seen once. CDR3 length equals 18 residues. This clonotype showed up just a few times. Its antigen is undetermined. Sequenced input: whole blood. This sequence originates from an adult who was a healthcare worker with PCR-confirmed SARS-CoV-2 infection or an uninfected control (not recorded which). The chain has TRBV21-1 and TRBJ2-2; the D segment call TRBD1 is taken from the table without a DNA check. TRBV21-1 constitutes a pseudogene. CDR3 sequence reads: CASSKAVTRSTPAGELFF. In DNA form, the CDR3 reads TGTGCCAGCAGCAAAGCAGTCACACGTTCTACCCCCGCCGGGGAGCTGTTTTTT.